A single sample is the source of the 31 T cell receptor beta chains below, sequenced in a study of OX40 agonist ivuxolimab in advanced cancers. The assay was immunoSEQ multiplex PCR, and TCRdb's table has in-frame clones only and misses some. This sample has approximately 38,000 clones; around 86% occur once, and the top ten carry approximately 31%. The sample was CD4+ or CD8+ T cells sorted from blood, taken in a trial of the OX40 agonist ivuxolimab. Every receptor here comes from an adult with an advanced solid tumor such as melanoma, head and neck, liver or kidney cancer.

V gene TRBV4-2 combines with J gene TRBJ2-4; D gene unclear. The CDR3 covers 16 residues. Germline CDR1 is LGHNA and CDR2 is YNFKEQ. V shed 0 bases and J shed 0 bases, with 9 bases lying between them. The CDR3 DNA reads TGTGCCAGCAGCCAAGAACACGGATTAGCCAAAAACATTCAGTACTTC. Amino acids: CASSQEHGLAKNIQYF.

This clone was counted a single time. The chain couples TRBV9 to TRBJ1-1; unclear D gene. Germline V gives CDR1 SGDLS, CDR2 YYNGEE. Trimming shortened V by 0 bases and J by 7 bases, and 7 bases separated the two germline ends. This CDR3 region has 12 residues. In DNA form, the CDR3 reads TGTGCCAGCAGCGTAGCCGGGAGTGAAGCTTTCTTT. Its translation is CASSVAGSEAFF.

This clone has more than one count but fewer than ten. The chain joins TRBV19 to TRBJ1-4; maybe TRBD1 (5 bases). This CDR3 has 16 amino acids. V lost 6 bases, J lost 7 bases, and 21 bases lay in between. Germline V gene sequence: CDR1 LNHDA, CDR2 SQIVND (reference sequence). The CDR3 DNA is TGTGCCAGTAGCCCCCAAACGCCAGGGAGGCGTGAAAAACTGTTTTTT. Translated, it gives CASSPQTPGRREKLFF.

J is TRBJ2-5 and V is TRBV4-1; D is perhaps TRBD2 (6 bases). The CDR3 runs 16 residues. The V gene lost 6 bases and the J gene lost 4 bases, with 21 bases spanning the gap. Germline loops: CDR1 MGHRA, CDR2 YSYEKL. This CDR3 is CASSSVSGMGGETQYF. Written as DNA, the CDR3 is TGCGCCAGCAGTTCCGTTAGCGGTATGGGGGGAGAGACCCAGTACTTC.

This chain links TRBV2 with TRBJ2-7; D may correspond to TRBD1 or TRBD2 (5 bases each). V shed 7 bases and J shed 4 bases, with 8 bases lying between them. The CDR3 runs 11 residues. Germline lookup yields CDR1 SNHLY and CDR2 FYNNEI. CDR3 coding DNA: TGTGCCAGCAAAGGGGAGTACGAGCAGTACTTC. This translates into CASKGEYEQYF.

The rearrangement uses TRBV4-1 and TRBJ2-6, with D tentatively TRBD2 (5 bases). CDR3 length: 17 amino acids. The germline V gene encodes CDR1 MGHRA and CDR2 YSYEKL. Trimming pared 2 bases from V and 2 bases from J, leaving 13 bases between. The chain's CDR3 is CASSQIPGSTGANVLTF. The CDR3 DNA is TGCGCCAGCAGCCAAATACCGGGATCTACTGGGGCCAACGTCCTGACTTTC.

This clone was seen more than once but under ten times. The chain combines TRBV18 with TRBJ1-2; 9 bases are a match to TRBD1. CDR1 and CDR2 from the germline V gene are KGHSH and LQKENI. The CDR3 runs to 14 residues. J was trimmed by 3 bases and V by 4 bases; bases with no gene match: 3. CDR3 sequence: CASSRTGGDYGYTF. The CDR3 nucleotides are TGTGCCAGCTCACGTACAGGGGGCGACTATGGCTACACCTTC.

The rearrangement uses TRBV9 and TRBJ2-3; D not resolved. Germline CDR1 and CDR2: SGDLS and YYNGEE. There are 14 residues in the CDR3. Trimming shortened V by 2 bases and J by 6 bases, and 13 bases separated the two germline ends. The CDR3 coding sequence is TGTGCCAGCAGCGTGACCCCTGGCCCTGATACGCAGTATTTT. Translation: CASSVTPGPDTQYF.

This sequence joins TRBV5-1 and TRBJ2-1; 10 positions match TRBD1. Germline CDR1 SGHRS, CDR2 YFSETQ. CDR3 length equals 14 residues. V was clipped by 4 bases and J by 6 bases; unmatched bases: 4. Here the CDR3 reads CASSVGQGTNEQFF. The CDR3 region has the DNA TGCGCCAGCAGCGTGGGACAGGGGACCAATGAGCAGTTCTTC. Drawing the rest from reference TRBV5-1 and TRBJ2-1, the complete variable domain is KAGVTQTPRYLIKTRGQQVTLSCSPISGHRSVSWYQQTPGQGLQFLFEYFSETQRNKGNFPGRFSGRQFSNSRSEMNVSTLELGDSALYLCASSVGQGTNEQFFGPGTRLTVL.

This chain connects TRBV14 to TRBJ2-5, with TRBD2 matching over 9 bases. Germline CDR1 and CDR2: SGHDN and FVKESK. Germline trimming cut 4 bases from V and 2 bases from J; bases unmatched to any gene: 2. The CDR3 is 14 residues long. This CDR3 is CASSLSGRQETQYF. The CDR3 nucleotides are TGTGCCAGCAGCCTTAGCGGGAGACAAGAGACCCAGTACTTC.

The chain is built from TRBV30 and TRBJ2-6; the match to TRBD1 covers 7 bases. V lost 3 bases to trimming and J lost 0 bases; unmatched junction nucleotides: 2. This CDR3 is built from 15 residues. Germline V gives CDR1 GTSNPN, CDR2 SVGIG (reference sequence). The CDR3 sequence: CAWRGQSSGANVLTF. CDR3 in DNA: TGTGCCTGGAGGGGACAGAGCTCTGGGGCCAACGTCCTGACTTTC. Looking up the rest from reference TRBV30 and TRBJ2-6 gives the full variable domain: SQTIHQWPATLVQPVGSPLSLECTVEGTSNPNLYWYRQAAGRGLQLLFYSVGIGQISSEVPQNLSASRPQDRQFILSSKKLLLSDSGFYLCAWRGQSSGANVLTFGAGSRLTVL.

There are a few counts of this clone. CDR3 DNA sequence: TGTGCCCCTTCGCCCCAAGACAGGGATAAAGATACGCAGTATTTT. It specifies CAPSPQDRDKDTQYF. The V gene is TRBV21-1, the J gene TRBJ2-3; no check of the table's D call, TRBD1, against the DNA was made. TRBV21-1 is a recognized pseudogene. CDR3 size: 15 residues.

Worth noting for this clone: Other DNA sequences in the same sample also yield this CDR3. This rearrangement joins TRBV6-1 to TRBJ2-2; perhaps TRBD2 as D (5 bases). This CDR3 region has 12 residues. V was clipped by 4 bases and J by 7 bases, with 7 bases between them. The germline CDR1 and CDR2 sequences are MNHNS and SASEGT. The CDR3 bases are TGTGCCAGCAGTGGTGACTACGGGGAGCTGTTTTTT. Translated, it gives CASSGDYGELFF.

V and J are TRBV19 and TRBJ2-1; the match to TRBD2 covers 12 bases. Per germline, CDR1 LNHDA and CDR2 SQIVND (reference sequence). CDR3 length: 16 amino acids. With 5 bases clipped from V and 7 bases from J, the junction kept 9 bases outside the gene matches. CDR3 region: CASSSFLAGGENEQFF. The CDR3 DNA is TGTGCCAGTAGTTCATTTCTAGCGGGAGGGGAGAATGAGCAGTTCTTC.

The V call is TRBV6-5, the J call TRBJ2-2; D gene unclear. Trimming removed 6 bases from V and 5 bases from J, with 10 bases in between. This CDR3 contains 13 residues. Germline V gene sequence: CDR1 MNHEY, CDR2 SVGAGI. CDR3 sequence reads: CASSIDPTGELFF. In DNA, the CDR3 is TGTGCCAGCAGCATCGACCCAACCGGGGAGCTGTTTTTT.

The chain couples TRBV6-6 to TRBJ1-6; D is possibly TRBD1 (6 bases). Germline V CDR1 and CDR2: MNHNY, SVGAGI (reference sequence). CDR3 length: 16 amino acids. With 2 bases removed from V and 9 bases from J, the gap between germline ends came to 17 bases. The CDR3 coding sequence is TGTGCCAGCAGTTACGACCCACCCGGGGGCGGTTCACCCCTCCACTTT. Encoded protein: CASSYDPPGGGSPLHF.

The J gene is TRBJ2-7, the V gene TRBV28, with D perhaps matching TRBD1 or TRBD2 (5 bases each). V lost 5 bases and J lost 2, with 16 bases in between. This CDR3 contains 15 residues. In germline, CDR1 is MDHEN, CDR2 SYDVKM. Here the CDR3 reads CASSLGTHPPYEQYF. The CDR3 DNA sequence: TGTGCCAGCAGTCTCGGGACCCATCCCCCCTACGAGCAGTACTTC.

The chain uses TRBV19 and TRBJ1-5; D perhaps matches TRBD1 (6 bases). The CDR3 loop spans 15 amino acids. Germline values: CDR1 LNHDA, CDR2 SQIVND (reference sequence). Trimming shortened V by 8 bases and J by 9 bases, and 23 bases separated the two germline ends. CDR3 sequence (DNA): TGTGCCAGTCGTAGCCAGCGGGGGGCCTTAGGGCCCCAGCATTTT. Amino acids: CASRSQRGALGPQHF.

The J gene is TRBJ2-1, the V gene TRBV14, with no clear D. V was pared by 3 bases and J by 2 bases, with 8 bases between. Germline V gene lookup returns CDR1 SGHDN and CDR2 FVKESK. The CDR3 runs 14 residues. The CDR3 here is CASSHPGPYNEQFF. For the CDR3, the DNA is TGTGCCAGCAGCCACCCTGGGCCCTACAATGAGCAGTTCTTC.

CDR3 region: CASSLGQGAGYEQFF. The CDR3 nucleotides are TGTGCCAGCAGCTTAGGACAGGGGGCAGGTTATGAGCAGTTCTTC. This sequence joins TRBV7-3 and TRBJ2-1; TRBD1 matches 11 bases. V lost 2 bases and J lost 8; bases outside the gene matches: 5. The germline gives CDR1 SGHTA, CDR2 FQGTGA. The CDR3 spans 15 residues.

This clone has more than one count but fewer than ten. V and J are TRBV6-1 and TRBJ2-7, with D perhaps given as TRBD1 or TRBD2 (5 bases each). Germline-derived CDR1 and CDR2 are MNHNS and SASEGT. This CDR3 comprises 14 residues. The V end was cut by 5 bases, the J end by 5 bases, with 16 bases between. CDR3 in DNA: TGTGCCAGCAGTCACCGGGACGCCGTCCACGAGCAGTACTTC. This encodes CASSHRDAVHEQYF.

The chain uses TRBV7-2 and TRBJ2-7, with TRBD1 as a possible D gene (5 bases). Per germline, CDR1 SGHTA and CDR2 FQGNSA. The CDR3 covers 14 residues. V was shortened by 1 base and J by 5 bases, with 12 bases between the two germline ends. This CDR3 reads CASSLGVGADEQYF. The CDR3, as DNA: TGTGCCAGCAGCTTAGGAGTAGGGGCGGACGAGCAGTACTTC.

J is TRBJ2-2 and V is TRBV7-3; D is uncertain. The CDR3 runs 13 residues. V gave up 5 bases and J gave up 8 bases, with 12 bases separating them. CDR1 is SGHTA and CDR2 is FQGTGA in the germline V gene. CDR3 nucleotide sequence: TGTGCCAGCAGCCTAGAGGCCGCGGGGGAGCTGTTTTTT. Encoded protein: CASSLEAAGELFF.

This clone was recorded once. V usage is TRBV5-1 and J usage is TRBJ2-3, with TRBD2 matching over 8 bases. In germline, CDR1 is SGHRS, CDR2 YFSETQ. V shed 0 bases and J 1 base; nucleotides not matched to a gene: 7. The CDR3 covers 17 residues. CDR3 bases: TGCGCCAGCAGCTTGGTGGTTAGCGGGATAGGCACAGATACGCAGTATTTT. It specifies CASSLVVSGIGTDTQYF.

The rearrangement uses TRBV7-9 and TRBJ1-2; D might be TRBD1 (5 bases). Trimming stripped 3 bases from V and 5 bases from J, with 16 bases between. The CDR3 length is 15 residues. Germline CDR1 SEHNR, CDR2 FQNEAQ (reference sequence). In DNA, the CDR3 is TGTGCCAGCAGCTTCGGAGGGGCGAGAGAGTATGGCTACACCTTC. It yields the protein CASSFGGAREYGYTF.

This chain connects TRBV9 to TRBJ2-7; D assignment may be TRBD1 or TRBD2 (5 bases each). V lost 0 bases to trimming and J lost 6 bases, with 16 bases between them. This CDR3 spans 15 amino acids. From germline, CDR1 is SGDLS and CDR2 YYNGEE. The DNA of the CDR3 is TGTGCCAGCAGCGTAGCTGGGGGTTTAGGATTCGAGCAGTACTTC. This sequence encodes CASSVAGGLGFEQYF.

V is TRBV9 and J is TRBJ2-2; 12 bases match TRBD2. V trimming: 3 bases; J trimming: 7 bases; junction bases outside the gene matches: 7. Germline CDR1 SGDLS, CDR2 YYNGEE. This CDR3 comprises 16 residues. The CDR3 protein is CASSAASGGADGELFF. CDR3 in DNA: TGTGCCAGCAGCGCAGCTAGCGGGGGGGCGGACGGGGAGCTGTTTTTT.

The gene calls are TRBV28 and TRBJ1-1; D remains ambiguous. This CDR3 spans 12 amino acids. Germline V lookup: CDR1 MDHEN, CDR2 SYDVKM. V lost 5 bases, J lost 10 bases, and 14 bases lay in between. The CDR3 loop is CASSLNRGGAFF. Here the CDR3 DNA reads TGTGCCAGCAGTCTAAACCGGGGTGGAGCTTTCTTT.

The rearrangement joins TRBV4-1 to TRBJ1-1; TRBD1 is a possible D gene (6 bases). The CDR3 runs to 17 residues. Germline loops: CDR1 MGHRA, CDR2 YSYEKL. Trimming removed 0 bases at V and 0 bases at J, with 14 bases between. The DNA for the CDR3 is TGCGCCAGCAGCCAAGATCTAGACAGGAGACTGAACACTGAAGCTTTCTTT. This sequence encodes CASSQDLDRRLNTEAFF.

The chain has TRBV5-8 and TRBJ1-5; no clear D. The V end was cut by 5 bases, the J end by 2 bases, with 17 bases between. The CDR3 has 16 residues. The germline CDR1 and CDR2 sequences are SGHTS and YDEGEE. The DNA of the CDR3 is TGTGCCAGCAGTCAATACCTGGTGGTTGGCAATCAGCCCCAGCATTTT. It specifies CASSQYLVVGNQPQHF.

The J gene is TRBJ1-5, the V gene TRBV7-9, with D perhaps TRBD1 (6 bases). The germline V and J ends were trimmed by 1 base and 9 bases, with 10 bases remaining between them. Germline loops: CDR1 SEHNR, CDR2 FQNEAQ (reference sequence). This CDR3 has 13 amino acids. CDR3 in amino acids: CASSLEGHRPQHF. CDR3 DNA sequence: TGTGCCAGCAGCTTAGAGGGACATCGGCCCCAGCATTTT.